The 25 T cell receptor beta chains below all came from one sample that was sequenced in a study of vaccination effects on CD4 cells after COVID-19. Viral peptide pool expansion of antigen-specific CD4+ T cells preceded sequencing in the ViraFEST assay. Having been cultured for roughly 9 days, the cells underwent CD4+ T cell isolation. Testing of the vaccine recipients showed negative nucleocapsid antibodies and no prior SARS-CoV-2 infection. Sequencing was performed with immunoSEQ multiplex PCR; in TCRdb, only in-frame clones are kept and a portion is missing. Among some 60,000 clones listed, 76% were seen once. These receptors have no known antigen. The sequences come from CD4+ T cells from PBMCs cultured with HCoV-NL63 spike peptides, collected before COVID-19 vaccination. The receptor set was obtained from a human donor who received a COVID-19 vaccine.

The genes are TRBV7-3 and TRBJ1-1; 8 nucleotides align to TRBD1. Germline CDR1 reads SGHTA; CDR2 reads FQGTGA. Losses at the gene ends were 0 bases for V and 3 bases for J; bases not matched to a gene: 3. This CDR3 region has 15 residues. CDR3 amino acids: CASSLTAGGHTEAFF. As DNA, the CDR3 is TGTGCCAGCAGCTTAACGGCAGGGGGCCACACTGAAGCTTTCTTT.

V gene TRBV6-5 combines with J gene TRBJ2-3; D is perhaps TRBD2 (6 bases). The germline V gene has CDR1 MNHEY and CDR2 SVGAGI. The CDR3 has 15 amino acids. Between the trimmed V and J ends, which lost 4 bases and 1 base, there was a span of 12 bases. The CDR3 protein is CASSLSRGGTDTQYF. The DNA of the CDR3 is TGTGCCAGCAGTTTATCGCGGGGTGGCACAGATACGCAGTATTTT.

The chain uses TRBV7-3 and TRBJ1-1; D is uncertain. Germline CDR1 SGHTA, CDR2 FQGTGA. The CDR3 runs to 12 residues. With 0 bases removed from V and 5 bases from J, the gap between germline ends came to 4 bases. DNA of the CDR3: TGTGCCAGCAGCTTAACGCGGACTGAAGCTTTCTTT. Its protein product is CASSLTRTEAFF.

The CDR3 loop reads CASSIGRYQETQYF. For the CDR3, the DNA is TGTGCCAGCAGCATCGGACGGTACCAAGAGACCCAGTACTTC. The chain couples TRBV6-5 to TRBJ2-5; D uncertain. V lost 6 bases and J lost 0, with 11 bases in between. This CDR3 region has 14 residues. From germline, CDR1 is MNHEY and CDR2 SVGAGI.

The rearrangement links TRBV14 to TRBJ2-2; D is uncertain. Germline CDR1 SGHDN, CDR2 FVKESK. The CDR3 runs 14 residues. Between the trimmed V and J ends, which lost 4 bases and 8 bases, there was a span of 14 bases. CDR3 residues: CASSRQGPPGELFF. The CDR3 DNA follows: TGTGCCAGCAGCCGACAAGGTCCTCCGGGGGAGCTGTTTTTT.

The CDR3 DNA reads as TGTGCCACCAGCAGGACGGGTTCCAACTCTGGGGCCAACGTCCTGACTTTC. Translated: CATSRTGSNSGANVLTF. J is TRBJ2-6 and V is TRBV15; D is unresolved. Germline V gene sequence: CDR1 LNHNV, CDR2 YYDKDF (reference sequence). The CDR3 is 17 residues long. Trimming pared 3 bases from V and 0 bases from J, leaving 12 bases between.

This chain connects TRBV24-1 to TRBJ2-5, with 9 bases identical to TRBD1. This CDR3 contains 16 residues. V lost 3 bases and J lost 0; bases outside the gene matches: 4. Per the germline V gene, CDR1 is KGHDR and CDR2 is SFDVKD. The CDR3 DNA sequence: TGTGCCACCAGTGATGCCGGGACAGGGTACCAAGAGACCCAGTACTTC. Translation: CATSDAGTGYQETQYF.

The CDR3 loop is CASSERLRNQPQHF. Here the CDR3 DNA reads TGTGCCAGCAGTGAACGTCTCAGGAATCAGCCCCAGCATTTT. The gene calls are TRBV6-1 and TRBJ1-5; the D is unclear. V shed 2 bases and J shed 4 bases, with 9 bases lying between them. CDR3 size: 14 residues. Per germline, CDR1 MNHNS and CDR2 SASEGT.

This chain connects TRBV5-1 to TRBJ2-7; unclear D gene. This CDR3 is built from 14 residues. Per germline, CDR1 SGHRS and CDR2 YFSETQ. V dropped 5 bases and J dropped 6 bases, with 18 bases sitting between them. This chain's CDR3 is CASSPGSWALEQYV. DNA for the CDR3: TGCGCCAGCAGTCCAGGTTCGTGGGCTCTCGAGCAGTACGTC.

The chain couples TRBV20-1 to TRBJ2-5, with D maybe TRBD2 (6 bases). V was trimmed by 4 bases and J by 5 bases, leaving 17 bases between them. CDR1 and CDR2 from the germline V gene are DFQATT and SNEGSKA (reference sequence). The CDR3 totals 14 residues. The CDR3 nucleotides are TGCAGTGCTATTGAAATGGGGGGTTGGGAGACCCAGTACTTC. This sequence encodes CSAIEMGGWETQYF.

The CDR3 protein is CASSWDRRTDTQYF. The CDR3 bases are TGTGCCAGCAGTTGGGACAGGAGGACAGATACGCAGTATTTT. The gene calls are TRBV7-2 and TRBJ2-3; 8 nucleotides align to TRBD1. Germline V gene sequence: CDR1 SGHTA, CDR2 FQGNSA. After removal of 6 bases from V and 3 bases from J, the junction contained 5 bases not matched to a gene. This CDR3 comprises 14 residues.

This clone appeared a few times. The chain carries TRBV3-1 (or the pseudogene TRBV3-2) and TRBJ1-1; D uncertain. Germline CDR1 and CDR2: LGHDT and YNNKEL (reference sequence). This CDR3 is built from 16 residues. V was trimmed by 3 bases and J by 1 base, leaving 15 bases between them. In DNA form, the CDR3 reads TGTGCCAGCAGCCAGTCCCAGGCGTCGGGGAACACTGAAGCTTTCTTT. Encoded protein: CASSQSQASGNTEAFF.

The CDR3, as DNA: TGTGCCAGCAGCCAAGGACAGGGGAACACCGGGGAGCTGTTTTTT. It encodes CASSQGQGNTGELFF. The chain combines TRBV14 with TRBJ2-2; TRBD1 matches at 7 bases. Germline V gene lookup returns CDR1 SGHDN and CDR2 FVKESK. Unmatched junction bases numbered 0, after V lost 1 base and J lost 1 base. CDR3 length: 15 amino acids.

The rearrangement links TRBV6-6 to TRBJ2-2; possible D gene TRBD1, 5 bases. Germline lookup yields CDR1 MNHNY and CDR2 SVGAGI (reference sequence). Trimming left V 6 bases short and J 6 bases short, with 14 bases between. This CDR3 region has 14 residues. The CDR3 coding sequence is TGTGCCAGCAGACCAGGACAAATCGCCGGGGAGCTGTTTTTT. Translated, it gives CASRPGQIAGELFF.

The V call is TRBV6-5, the J call TRBJ1-1, with D possibly TRBD1 on 6 matching bases. The germline CDR1 and CDR2 sequences are MNHEY and SVGAGI. The CDR3 runs 12 residues. The V end was cut by 6 bases, the J end by 1 base, with 6 bases between. CDR3 amino acids: CASSRGNTEAFF. The CDR3 coding sequence is TGTGCCAGCAGCAGGGGGAACACTGAAGCTTTCTTT.

V usage is TRBV2 and J usage is TRBJ2-4, with D maybe TRBD2 (6 bases). Trimming took 8 bases from V and 4 from J, leaving 12 bases between them. The CDR3 loop spans 13 amino acids. The germline V gene has CDR1 SNHLY and CDR2 FYNNEI. The CDR3 bases are TGTGCCAGCGCGGCCGGGAGTAAAAACATTCAGTACTTC. Translating gives CASAAGSKNIQYF.

This clone was seen more than once but under ten times. This sequence joins TRBV19 and TRBJ1-6; 8 bases line up with TRBD1. J lost 8 bases, V lost 5 bases, and 8 bases had no gene match. Per germline, CDR1 LNHDA and CDR2 SQIVND (reference sequence). CDR3 size: 15 residues. The chain's CDR3 is CASSSWTGTHSPLHF. CDR3 DNA: TGTGCCAGTAGTTCGTGGACAGGGACTCATTCACCCCTCCACTTT. The variable domain in full, with the rest retrieved from reference TRBV19 and TRBJ1-6, is DGGITQSPKYLFRKEGQNVTLSCEQNLNHDAMYWYRQDPGQGLRLIYYSQIVNDFQKGDIAEGYSVSREKKESFPLTVTSAQKNPTAFYLCASSSWTGTHSPLHFGNGTRLTVT.

The rearrangement links TRBV19 to TRBJ1-3; D is unresolved. V lost 3 bases and J lost 4, with 19 bases in between. Germline CDR1 and CDR2: LNHDA and SQIVND (reference sequence). This CDR3 has 17 amino acids. CDR3 coding DNA: TGTGCCAGTAGTATGGGAGTCGGACGTAGCCTGGGAAACACCATATATTTT. Amino acid sequence: CASSMGVGRSLGNTIYF.

The chain links TRBV5-1 to TRBJ1-2; D is undetermined. The V end was cut by 4 bases, the J end by 4 bases, with 11 bases between. The CDR3 extends over 13 amino acids. Germline V lookup: CDR1 SGHRS, CDR2 YFSETQ. CDR3 nucleotide sequence: TGCGCCAGCAGCGACGGACGGGTCTATGGCTACACCTTC. The encoded protein is CASSDGRVYGYTF.

This chain joins TRBV18 and TRBJ1-2; the match to TRBD1 covers 9 bases. CDR1 is KGHSH, CDR2 LQKENI, per germline. CDR3 length equals 16 residues. The V segment lost 4 bases and the J segment 3 bases; nucleotides outside the gene matches: 9. This chain's CDR3 is CASSQSRTGEDYGYTF. The CDR3 DNA sequence: TGTGCCAGCTCACAGTCACGGACAGGGGAGGACTATGGCTACACCTTC.

This clone turned up a few times. The chain couples TRBV5-4 to TRBJ2-1, with 8 bases fitting TRBD1. After removal of 9 bases from V and 7 bases from J, the junction contained 9 bases not matched to a gene. The CDR3 has 13 residues. The germline V gene has CDR1 SGHNT and CDR2 YYREEE (reference sequence). The CDR3 DNA is TGTGCCACCTTCCCGACAGGGGCGAATGAGCAGTTCTTC. Its protein product is CATFPTGANEQFF. The entire variable domain, with the rest obtained from reference TRBV5-4 and TRBJ2-1, is as follows: ETGVTQSPTHLIKTRGQQVTLRCSSQSGHNTVSWYQQALGQGPQFIFQYYREEENGRGNFPPRFSGLQFPNYSSELNVNALELDDSALYLCATFPTGANEQFFGPGTRLTVL.

This rearrangement joins TRBV7-8 to TRBJ2-1; TRBD2 agrees at 7 bases. V shed 3 bases and J 0 bases; nucleotides not matched to a gene: 14. Looked up from germline, CDR1 is SGHVS and CDR2 is FQNEAQ. The length of the CDR3 is 19 residues. The DNA for the CDR3 is TGTGCCAGCAGCTTCCTTAGGTACGTAGCGGGTAGCTCCTACAATGAGCAGTTCTTC. Translated, it gives CASSFLRYVAGSSYNEQFF.

V and J are TRBV5-8 and TRBJ1-2; possible D gene TRBD1, 5 bases. V shed 0 bases and J shed 3 bases, with 12 bases lying between them. Looked up from germline, CDR1 is SGHTS and CDR2 is YDEGEE. This CDR3 comprises 15 residues. The CDR3, as DNA: TGTGCCAGCAGCTTGGTGCGGGGGTCCGACTATGGCTACACCTTC. As protein: CASSLVRGSDYGYTF.

V gene TRBV3-1 (or the pseudogene TRBV3-2) combines with J gene TRBJ2-3; either TRBD1 or TRBD2 may supply D (6 bases each). CDR3 size: 15 residues. V lost 1 base and J lost 1, with 9 bases in between. The germline V gene has CDR1 LGHDT and CDR2 YNNKEL (reference sequence). The CDR3 loop reads CASSQVRGRTDTQYF. As DNA, the CDR3 is TGTGCCAGCAGCCAAGTTCGGGGGCGCACAGATACGCAGTATTTT.

Only one count was recorded for this clone. The chain is built from TRBV19 and TRBJ1-1; D is possibly TRBD1 (5 bases). CDR3 length equals 16 residues. V shed 3 bases and J shed 7 bases, with 21 bases lying between them. Germline loops: CDR1 LNHDA, CDR2 SQIVND (reference sequence). The CDR3 sequence: CASSIFWDPGNDEAFF. The CDR3 DNA is TGTGCCAGTAGTATTTTTTGGGACCCCGGGAACGATGAAGCTTTCTTT.